Only one count was recorded for the clone carrying this TCR beta chain. Germline CDR1 LNHDA, CDR2 SQIVND (reference sequence). The CDR3 is 14 amino acids. V dropped 0 bases and J dropped 1 base, with 7 bases sitting between them. The data belong to a study of T cell changes during pregnancy in multiple sclerosis. The assay was immunoSEQ multiplex PCR, and TCRdb's table has in-frame clones only and misses some. The data hold approximately 100,000 clones, with 94% observed a single time. The material was peripheral blood, obtained before pregnancy. This chain connects TRBV19 to TRBJ2-7, with D maybe TRBD1 (5 bases). This receptor was taken from a female donor with multiple sclerosis, enrolled in a pregnancy study. Here the CDR3 reads CASSIDQGSYEQYF. As DNA, the CDR3 is TGTGCCAGTAGTATAGATCAGGGATCCTACGAGCAGTACTTC.